This record looks at one T cell receptor beta chain sequence and its context. The clone's antigen remains unknown. From each donor, a 2.5 ml peripheral blood sample was drawn into PAXgene tubes and stored at -80 degrees C. Without T cell sorting, total RNA was isolated from whole blood using the PAXgene blood miRNA kit on an automated QIAcube. Deep TCRalpha and TCRbeta repertoire profiling with unique molecular barcoding was performed on peripheral blood of monozygotic twin pairs concordant or discordant for inflammatory bowel disease. Smoking habits were recorded for all twin pairs, and each individual was classified as a current, former or never smoker. The data were taken from a study of monozygotic twins with inflammatory bowel disease (dated by TCRdb to about 2019). Describing the broader study: A total of some 30 monozygotic twin pairs were included in the full study, comprising nine German pairs (four IBD-concordant, five IBD-discordant) and 19 IBD-discordant Danish pairs. The search for disease-associated traits relied mainly on comparing IBD patients with their genetically identical healthy co-twins within discordant pairs. Each individual had, on average, about 151 000 unique TCRalpha sequences and 181 000 unique TCRbeta sequences available for analysis. Overall study outcomes, separate from this receptor: No difference in repertoire similarity was observed between concordant and discordant twins, possibly owing to limited statistical power. Because patients received different immunosuppressive treatments, the repertoires may have picked up extra background noise and variability between individuals. Compared with healthy twins, IBD patients shared fewer clonotypes with other individuals, and the difference was most pronounced in patients with signs of disease activity. No single strong signal or clonotype linked to IBD turned up in the results, so the idea that one exists was not supported. Distinction between different T cell subtypes could not be achieved in the analysis. TCRbeta repertoire diversity, by inverse Simpson index, was decreased in IBD patients compared with their healthy co-twins.

The library was obtained by 5' RACE. Preparation of each TCR library used 3,500 to 4,500 ng of total RNA. For each sample, cDNA synthesis was carried out in eight separate reactions using SMARTScribe reverse transcriptase. During cDNA synthesis, template switching introduced unique molecular identifiers that contained a 6-nucleotide sample barcode. Two nested PCRs of roughly 16 and 10 cycles amplified the TCRalpha and TCRbeta cDNA, and bead purification followed each PCR. Before amplification, the cDNA was both treated with uracil DNA-glycosylase and purified with the QIAquick PCR purification kit. In the second PCR, Illumina TruSeq-compatible adapters and sample-specific barcodes were added. Library quality and concentration were checked on TapeStation and Qubit, and libraries were pooled at roughly 5.1 ng each. Pooled libraries were sequenced on an Illumina HiSeq2500 single-index Rapid Run with 2 x 100 bp reads and custom sequencing primers. The paper's data handling went like this. MiGEC version 1.2.6 was used for UMI-based consensus assembly, which corrected PCR and sequencing errors. V(D)J alignment, clonotype assembly and CDR3 extraction were performed with MiXCR version 2.1.1. To normalise gene usage, clonotype sharing and MAIT/NKT TCR abundance, the top 1000, 10 000 and 20 000 clonotypes in each sample were analysed. Diversity was computed as the inverse Simpson index with the vegan R package after downsampling to 27 000 UMIs. Paired Mann-Whitney U tests on discordant twin pairs were used, with Benjamini-Hochberg multiple-testing correction. TCRdb reprocessed the sequencing reads and holds a single record per CDR3 protein sequence, with no DNA. None of the V and J calls come from the authors' own analysis; TCRdb made them. The sample table holds roughly 140,000 distinct CDR3 sequences. The biggest ten clones account for 2% to 2.5% of the sample.

Sequences were obtained from blood. The sequence came from a human donor with ulcerative colitis or Crohn's disease, or a healthy co-twin of an affected twin (not recorded which).

The CDR3 reads as follows: CSARVQGLYEQYF. The chain is assembled from TRBV20-1 and TRBJ2-7. According to the germline V gene (reference sequence), CDR1 reads DFQATT and CDR2 reads SNEGSKA. CDR3 length: 13 amino acids, cysteine to phenylalanine. DNA was not recorded.